This TCR beta chain came from a study of identifying expanded T cells in peripheral blood. Study conclusions and caveats: Approximately 1.1 clones differed between technical replicates, versus around 15 and 19 over time. Clone count variance between approximately two-week samples rose with total template count.

The CDR3 loop spans 14 amino acids. V lost 5 bases and J 6 bases, leaving 14 bases between the germline ends. Germline V gene lookup returns CDR1 MNHEY and CDR2 SMNVEV (reference sequence). On this clone itself: The antigen is undetermined.

Method: immunoSEQ multiplex PCR; TCRdb's copy keeps in-frame clones and lacks some. The top ten clones hold around 19% of a sample with around 85,000 clones, 88% of them seen once. The sequence was obtained from a person between 18 and 75 years old in good health. This chain links TRBV27 with TRBJ1-5; a weak D match, TRBD1 (6 bases). What was sequenced was blood. The CDR3 coding sequence is TGTGCCAGCAGTCTAGTACAGGGTCGTCAGCCCCAGCATTTT. Translation: CASSLVQGRQPQHF.